The clone carrying this T cell receptor beta chain came up many times. This sample is drawn from a study of metastatic and nonmetastatic thyroid tumors. MiXCR reprocessed the PCR reads for TCRdb. The table has roughly 30,000 clones, approximately 20% seen once. Thyroid surgery had not been preceded by any treatment in any patient. Sequencing input: blood. The TCR originated in a female donor with papillary thyroid cancer or a benign thyroid nodule (not recorded which). Some clones in this sample may be carry-over from other donors' samples.

The CDR3 DNA is TGCGCCAGCAGTCCGACACTTGGGACTAGTGGCTATGAGCAGTTCTTC. It is translated as CASSPTLGTSGYEQFF. V gene TRBV10-1 combines with J gene TRBJ2-1, with 8 bases identical to TRBD2. The J segment lost 8 bases and the V segment lost 5 bases, leaving 14 bases of the junction unmatched. CDR1 WNHNN and CDR2 SYGVQD come from the germline V gene (reference sequence). The CDR3 spans 16 residues.